What follows are 19 T cell receptor beta chains derived from one specimen sequenced in a study of T cell responses to AZD1222 COVID-19 vaccine. The repertoire was sequenced with immunoSEQ multiplex PCR; TCRdb's copy has only in-frame clones and lacks some. The table records 95,000 to 150,000 clones, approximately 86% of them present only once. This material consisted of peripheral blood, taken on day 0 of AZD1222 vaccination. These TCRs come from an adult in good health.

This clone was seen a few times. V is TRBV27 and J is TRBJ2-1; 8 bases are a match to TRBD1. V lost 0 bases and J lost 7; bases outside the gene matches: 5. The CDR3 extends over 15 amino acids. The V gene's germline CDR1 is MNHEY and CDR2 SMNVEV (reference sequence). CDR3 residues: CASSLSARGQNEQFF. For the CDR3, the DNA is TGTGCCAGCAGTTTATCTGCCAGGGGGCAGAATGAGCAGTTCTTC.

The chain is built from TRBV9 and TRBJ2-2; 10 nucleotides match TRBD2. With V trimmed by 3 bases and J by 0 bases, 2 bases remained unmatched. CDR3 length: 16 residues. CDR1 SGDLS and CDR2 YYNGEE come from the germline V gene. CDR3 DNA: TGTGCCAGCAGCGCTACTAGCGGGGCGAACACCGGGGAGCTGTTTTTT. Residues: CASSATSGANTGELFF.

The chain uses TRBV7-2 and TRBJ2-7, with D tentatively TRBD1 or TRBD2 (5 bases each). This CDR3 has 16 residues. The ends were cut back, 4 bases at V and 9 bases at J, with 25 bases in the middle. Looked up from germline, CDR1 is SGHTA and CDR2 is FQGNSA. The CDR3 here is CASSYSPLNMGDRQYF. As DNA, the CDR3 is TGTGCCAGCAGCTACTCGCCTCTAAATATGGGGGATCGGCAGTACTTC.

V is TRBV6-5 and J is TRBJ1-1; TRBD1 agrees at 9 bases. CDR1 is MNHEY and CDR2 is SVGAGI in the germline V gene. Germline trimming cut 6 bases from V and 6 bases from J; bases unmatched to any gene: 5. The CDR3 spans 13 residues. The CDR3 bases are TGTGCCAGCAGCCGACAGGGGGGCGCTGAAGCTTTCTTT. It encodes CASSRQGGAEAFF.

The V call is TRBV9, the J call TRBJ2-1; TRBD2 aligns across 10 bases. The CDR3 extends over 15 amino acids. CDR1 is SGDLS, CDR2 YYNGEE, per germline. The J segment lost 9 bases and the V segment lost 5 bases, leaving 11 bases of the junction unmatched. CDR3 region: CASSSRLAGLSEQFF. The CDR3 nucleotides read TGTGCCAGCAGTTCCCGACTAGCGGGTTTGAGTGAGCAGTTCTTC.

The chain couples TRBV9 to TRBJ2-3, with D possibly TRBD2 on 6 matching bases. V was pared by 4 bases and J by 3 bases, with 12 bases between. The CDR3 contains 14 residues. Germline-derived CDR1 and CDR2 are SGDLS and YYNGEE. CDR3: CASSIGTRTDTQYF. CDR3 coding DNA: TGTGCCAGCAGCATCGGGACTCGGACAGATACGCAGTATTTT. Supplemented by reference TRBV9 and TRBJ2-3, the full variable domain reads DSGVTQTPKHLITATGQRVTLRCSPRSGDLSVYWYQQSLDQGLQFLIQYYNGEERAKGNILERFSAQQFPDLHSELNLSSLELGDSALYFCASSIGTRTDTQYFGPGTRLTVL.

This chain connects TRBV4-2 to TRBJ2-1, with 13 bases fitting TRBD2. This CDR3 has 16 residues. Germline values: CDR1 LGHNA, CDR2 YNFKEQ. After removal of 4 bases from V and 5 bases from J, the junction contained 5 bases not matched to a gene. CDR3 sequence reads: CASSLQLAGGHNEQFF. As DNA, the CDR3 is TGTGCCAGCAGCCTCCAACTAGCGGGGGGGCACAATGAGCAGTTCTTC.

The chain employs TRBV4-3 and TRBJ2-1, with 9 positions matching TRBD2. Per the germline V gene, CDR1 is LGHNA and CDR2 is YSLEER. The junction had 8 bases not matched to a gene; V was cut back by 3 bases and J by 8 bases. This CDR3 spans 15 amino acids. The CDR3 spells CASSQSGGRGDEQFF. DNA for the CDR3: TGCGCCAGCAGCCAGAGCGGGGGGCGGGGTGATGAGCAGTTCTTC.

V gene TRBV11-3 combines with J gene TRBJ2-5, with a tentative D call TRBD2 (7 bases). The CDR3 extends over 15 amino acids. Germline CDR1 reads SGHNT; CDR2 reads YENEEA. V shed 5 bases and J shed 1 base, with 14 bases lying between them. CDR3 loop: CASSGLRGPQETQYF. The CDR3 bases are TGTGCCAGCAGCGGCTTGCGGGGGCCCCAAGAGACCCAGTACTTC.

The chain has TRBV11-2 and TRBJ2-2; the D gene could be TRBD1 or TRBD2 (5 bases each). The CDR3 runs 15 residues. Trimming pared 4 bases from V and 4 bases from J, leaving 13 bases between. Germline CDR1 is SGHAT and CDR2 is FQNNGV. This chain's CDR3 is CASSSARGGTGELFF. Here the CDR3 DNA reads TGTGCCAGCAGCTCTGCCCGGGGCGGCACCGGGGAGCTGTTTTTT.

The chain has TRBV7-2 and TRBJ2-5; D possibly corresponds to TRBD2 (6 bases). Germline V gene lookup returns CDR1 SGHTA and CDR2 FQGNSA. The CDR3 is 15 amino acids. Deletions cut 5 bases from V and 2 bases from J, with 15 bases between. In DNA form, the CDR3 reads TGTGCCAGCAGCCCGCTGACGGAGGGACAAGAGACCCAGTACTTC. This sequence encodes CASSPLTEGQETQYF.

V usage is TRBV18 and J usage is TRBJ2-7; D perhaps matches TRBD1 (6 bases). V lost 6 bases and J lost 3, with 18 bases in between. The CDR3 contains 15 residues. Germline V gene sequence: CDR1 KGHSH, CDR2 LQKENI. CDR3 sequence: CASSLTSGVDYEQYF. The CDR3 DNA reads TGTGCCAGCTCGCTGACTTCAGGGGTGGACTACGAGCAGTACTTC. Supplemented by reference TRBV18 and TRBJ2-7, the full variable domain reads NAGVMQNPRHLVRRRGQEARLRCSPMKGHSHVYWYRQLPEEGLKFMVYLQKENIIDESGMPKERFSAEFPKEGPSILRIQQVVRGDSAAYFCASSLTSGVDYEQYFGPGTRLTVT.

In this sample, this clone turned up many times. V and J are TRBV27 and TRBJ1-1, with 9 bases identical to TRBD1. The V gene end was trimmed by 4 bases and the J gene end by 10 bases; junction bases not matched to a gene: 10. This CDR3 is 14 amino acids long. The germline CDR1 and CDR2 sequences are MNHEY and SMNVEV (reference sequence). This CDR3 reads CASSYTRTGVGAFF. The CDR3 DNA is TGTGCCAGCAGTTACACCCGGACAGGGGTTGGAGCTTTCTTT.

This clone was counted a single time. The rearrangement joins TRBV19 to TRBJ2-1; 7 bases are shared with TRBD1. V was clipped by 3 bases and J by 7 bases; unmatched bases: 9. CDR3 size: 15 residues. Per the germline V gene, CDR1 is LNHDA and CDR2 is SQIVND (reference sequence). The CDR3 nucleotides read TGTGCCAGTAGTATGCCCCGGACAGGCCGAAATGAGCAGTTCTTC. It translates to CASSMPRTGRNEQFF.

The rearrangement joins TRBV5-1 to TRBJ1-4; 7 bases agree with TRBD1. The CDR3 contains 16 residues. Looked up from germline, CDR1 is SGHRS and CDR2 is YFSETQ. V was pared by 5 bases and J by 3 bases, with 10 bases of the junction left unmatched. This CDR3 is CASRSGQFFPNEKLFF. The CDR3, as DNA: TGCGCCAGCAGGTCGGGACAGTTCTTTCCTAATGAAAAACTGTTTTTT.

V and J are TRBV29-1 and TRBJ2-5; D possibly corresponds to TRBD2 (6 bases). Looked up from germline, CDR1 is SQVTM and CDR2 is ANQGSEA. The ends were cut back, 4 bases at V and 4 bases at J, with 7 bases in the middle. This CDR3 contains 11 residues. CDR3 sequence (DNA): TGCAGCGTTGGGGGGGTAGAGACCCAGTACTTC. Its protein product is CSVGGVETQYF. Variable domain in full (rest from reference TRBV29-1 and TRBJ2-5): SAVISQKPSRDICQRGTSLTIQCQVDSQVTMMFWYRQQPGQSLTLIATANQGSEATYESGFVIDKFPISRPNLTFSTLTVSNMSPEDSSIYLCSVGGVETQYFGPGTRLLVL.

The chain combines TRBV7-9 with TRBJ1-2; D remains ambiguous. Trimming shortened V by 6 bases and J by 4 bases, and 12 bases separated the two germline ends. This CDR3 is built from 13 residues. Germline lookup yields CDR1 SEHNR and CDR2 FQNEAQ (reference sequence). CDR3 nucleotides: TGTGCCAGCAGATCCGACGGACTCTATGGCTACACCTTC. Translating gives CASRSDGLYGYTF. Looking up the rest from reference TRBV7-9 and TRBJ1-2 gives the full variable domain: DTGVSQNPRHKITKRGQNVTFRCDPISEHNRLYWYRQTLGQGPEFLTYFQNEAQLEKSRLLSDRFSAERPKGSFSTLEIQRTEQGDSAMYLCASRSDGLYGYTFGSGTRLTVV.

V is TRBV29-1 and J is TRBJ1-1; no definite D call. The CDR3 covers 13 residues. Germline V gene sequence: CDR1 SQVTM, CDR2 ANQGSEA. Trimming cost V 5 bases and J 1 base, with 11 bases left between them. The CDR3 protein is CSVIVRRNTEAFF. The DNA for the CDR3 is TGCAGCGTTATAGTTAGACGGAACACTGAAGCTTTCTTT.

The chain links TRBV19 to TRBJ1-4; D is ambiguous. V dropped 3 bases and J dropped 6 bases, with 11 bases sitting between them. The germline V gene has CDR1 LNHDA and CDR2 SQIVND (reference sequence). CDR3 length equals 14 residues. The CDR3 DNA reads TGTGCCAGTAGTATCCCGGACGGGGATGAAAAACTGTTTTTT. This encodes CASSIPDGDEKLFF.